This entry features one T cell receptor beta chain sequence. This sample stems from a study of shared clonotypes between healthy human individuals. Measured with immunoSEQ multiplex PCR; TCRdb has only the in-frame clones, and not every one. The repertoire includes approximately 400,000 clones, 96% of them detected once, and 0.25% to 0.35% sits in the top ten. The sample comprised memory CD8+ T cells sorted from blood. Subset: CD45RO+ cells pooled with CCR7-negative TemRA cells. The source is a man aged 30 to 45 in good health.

The CDR3 reads CASSRASASSYNEQFF. DNA of the CDR3: TGTGCCAGCAGCCGAGCTAGCGCGAGCTCCTACAATGAGCAGTTCTTC. The chain uses TRBV14 and TRBJ2-1; D perhaps matches TRBD2 (6 bases). CDR1 and CDR2 from the germline V gene are SGHDN and FVKESK. CDR3 length equals 16 residues. Between the trimmed V and J ends, which lost 4 bases and 0 bases, there was a span of 13 bases.